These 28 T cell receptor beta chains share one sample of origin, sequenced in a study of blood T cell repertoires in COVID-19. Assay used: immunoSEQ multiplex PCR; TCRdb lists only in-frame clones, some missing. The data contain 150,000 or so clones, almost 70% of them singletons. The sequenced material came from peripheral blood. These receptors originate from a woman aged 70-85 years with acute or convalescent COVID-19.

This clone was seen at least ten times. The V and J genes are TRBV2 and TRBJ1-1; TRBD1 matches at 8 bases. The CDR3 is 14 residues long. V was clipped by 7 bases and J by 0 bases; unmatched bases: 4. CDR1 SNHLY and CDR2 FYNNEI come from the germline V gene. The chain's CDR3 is CASTSTGVNTEAFF. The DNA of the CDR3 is TGTGCCAGCACCTCGACAGGGGTGAACACTGAAGCTTTCTTT.

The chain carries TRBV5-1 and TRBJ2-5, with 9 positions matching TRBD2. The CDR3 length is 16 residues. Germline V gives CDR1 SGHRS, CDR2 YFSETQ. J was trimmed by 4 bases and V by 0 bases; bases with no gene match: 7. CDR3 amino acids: CASSLGEAGGGETQYF. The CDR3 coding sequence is TGCGCCAGCAGCTTGGGAGAAGCGGGAGGTGGAGAGACCCAGTACTTC. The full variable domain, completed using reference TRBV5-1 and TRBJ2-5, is KAGVTQTPRYLIKTRGQQVTLSCSPISGHRSVSWYQQTPGQGLQFLFEYFSETQRNKGNFPGRFSGRQFSNSRSEMNVSTLELGDSALYLCASSLGEAGGGETQYFGPGTRLLVL.

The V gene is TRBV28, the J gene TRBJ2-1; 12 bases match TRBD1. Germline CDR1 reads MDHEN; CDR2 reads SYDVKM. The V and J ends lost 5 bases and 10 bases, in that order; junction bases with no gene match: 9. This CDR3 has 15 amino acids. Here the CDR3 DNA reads TGTGCCAGCAGTACTCCGGGACAGGGGGCGTTAGAGCAGTTCTTC. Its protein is CASSTPGQGALEQFF.

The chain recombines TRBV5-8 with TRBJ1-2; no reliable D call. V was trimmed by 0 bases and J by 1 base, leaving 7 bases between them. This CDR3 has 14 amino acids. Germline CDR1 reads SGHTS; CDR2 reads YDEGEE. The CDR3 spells CASSLGNNNYGYTF. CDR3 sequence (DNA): TGTGCCAGCAGCTTGGGCAACAATAACTATGGCTACACCTTC.

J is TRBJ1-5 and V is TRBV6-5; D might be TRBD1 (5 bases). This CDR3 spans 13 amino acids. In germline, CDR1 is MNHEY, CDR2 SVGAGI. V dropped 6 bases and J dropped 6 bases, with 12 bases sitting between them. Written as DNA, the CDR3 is TGTGCCAGCAGCCCAGGGCAGGGTCAGCCCCAGCATTTT. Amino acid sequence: CASSPGQGQPQHF.

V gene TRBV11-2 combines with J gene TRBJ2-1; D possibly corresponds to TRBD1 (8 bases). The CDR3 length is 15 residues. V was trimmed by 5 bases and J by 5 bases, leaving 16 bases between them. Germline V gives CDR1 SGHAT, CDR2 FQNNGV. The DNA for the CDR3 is TGTGCCAGCAGCCGACGGACAGGGAGGGACAATGAGCAGTTCTTC. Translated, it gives CASSRRTGRDNEQFF.

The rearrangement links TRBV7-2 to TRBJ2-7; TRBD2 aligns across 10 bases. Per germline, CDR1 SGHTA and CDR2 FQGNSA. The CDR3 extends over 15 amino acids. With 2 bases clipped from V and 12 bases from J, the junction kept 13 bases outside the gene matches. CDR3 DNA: TGTGCCAGCAGCTTAAGGCTAGCGGGAGCCCCTGGCTGGTACTTC. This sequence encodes CASSLRLAGAPGWYF. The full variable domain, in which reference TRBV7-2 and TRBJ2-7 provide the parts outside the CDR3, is GAGVSQSPSNKVTEKGKDVELRCDPISGHTALYWYRQSLGQGLEFLIYFQGNSAPDKSGLPSDRFSAERTGGSVSTLTIQRTQQEDSAVYLCASSLRLAGAPGWYFGPGTRLTVT.

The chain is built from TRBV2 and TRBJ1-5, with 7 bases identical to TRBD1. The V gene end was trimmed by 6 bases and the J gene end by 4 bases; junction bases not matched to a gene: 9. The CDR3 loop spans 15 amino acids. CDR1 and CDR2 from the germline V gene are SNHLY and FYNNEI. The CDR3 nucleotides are TGTGCCAGCAGCGCCGAGGGGGCACGGAATCAGCCCCAGCATTTT. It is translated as CASSAEGARNQPQHF.

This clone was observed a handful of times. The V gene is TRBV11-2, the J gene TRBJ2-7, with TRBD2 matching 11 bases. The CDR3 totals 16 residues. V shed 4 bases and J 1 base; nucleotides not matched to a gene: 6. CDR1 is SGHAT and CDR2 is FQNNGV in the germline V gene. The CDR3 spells CASSSLAGGKSYEQYF. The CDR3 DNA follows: TGTGCCAGCAGCTCCCTAGCGGGAGGCAAATCCTACGAGCAGTACTTC.

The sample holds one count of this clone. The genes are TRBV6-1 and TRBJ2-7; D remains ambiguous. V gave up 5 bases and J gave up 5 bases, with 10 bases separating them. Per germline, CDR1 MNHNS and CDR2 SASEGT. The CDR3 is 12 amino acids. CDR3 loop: CASSLYSNEQYF. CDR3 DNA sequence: TGTGCCAGCAGTTTGTATAGCAACGAGCAGTACTTC.

Here the CDR3 reads CASSPEFLGGPPDTQYF. The CDR3 region has the DNA TGCGCCAGCAGCCCGGAGTTTCTGGGAGGGCCCCCAGATACGCAGTATTTT. The V gene is TRBV5-1, the J gene TRBJ2-3; 7 bases fit TRBD2. The CDR3 is 17 residues long. The V and J ends lost 4 bases and 4 bases, in that order; junction bases with no gene match: 15. From germline, CDR1 is SGHRS and CDR2 YFSETQ.

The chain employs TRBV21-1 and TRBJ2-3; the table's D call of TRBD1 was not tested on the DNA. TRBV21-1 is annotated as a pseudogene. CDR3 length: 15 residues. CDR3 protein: CASSKERGHTDTQYF. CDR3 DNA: TGTGCCAGCAGCAAAGAGAGGGGGCACACAGATACGCAGTATTTT.

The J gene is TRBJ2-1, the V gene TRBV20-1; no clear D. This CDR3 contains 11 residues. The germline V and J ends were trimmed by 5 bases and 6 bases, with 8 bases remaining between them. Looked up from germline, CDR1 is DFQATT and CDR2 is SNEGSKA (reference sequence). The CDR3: CSAPLGNEQFF. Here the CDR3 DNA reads TGCAGTGCTCCTCTAGGCAATGAGCAGTTCTTC.

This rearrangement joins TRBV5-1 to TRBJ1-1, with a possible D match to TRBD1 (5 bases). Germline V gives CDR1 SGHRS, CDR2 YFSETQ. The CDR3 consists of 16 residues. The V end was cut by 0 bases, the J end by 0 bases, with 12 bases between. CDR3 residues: CASSLARAPLNTEAFF. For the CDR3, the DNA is TGCGCCAGCAGCTTGGCCAGGGCTCCACTGAACACTGAAGCTTTCTTT.

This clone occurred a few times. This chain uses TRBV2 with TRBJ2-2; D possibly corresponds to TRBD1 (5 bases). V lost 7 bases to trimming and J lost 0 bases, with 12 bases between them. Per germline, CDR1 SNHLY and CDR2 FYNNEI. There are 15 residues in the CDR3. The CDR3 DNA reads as TGTGCCAGCACCCAGGGCAGGTCGAACACCGGGGAGCTGTTTTTT. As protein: CASTQGRSNTGELFF.

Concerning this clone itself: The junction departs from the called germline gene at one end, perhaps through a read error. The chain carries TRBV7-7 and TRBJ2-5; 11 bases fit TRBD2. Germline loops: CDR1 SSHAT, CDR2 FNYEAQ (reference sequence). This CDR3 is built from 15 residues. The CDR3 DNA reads TGTGCTAGCAGCACAGGGACTAGCGGAGCTGAGACCCAGTACTTC. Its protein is CASSTGTSGAETQYF. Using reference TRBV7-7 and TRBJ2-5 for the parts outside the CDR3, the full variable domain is GAGVSQSPRYKVTKRGQDVTLRCDPISSHATLYWYQQALGQGPEFLTYFNYEAQPDKSGLPSDRFSAERPEGSISTLTIQRTEQRDSAMYRCASSTGTSGAETQYFGPGTRLLVL.

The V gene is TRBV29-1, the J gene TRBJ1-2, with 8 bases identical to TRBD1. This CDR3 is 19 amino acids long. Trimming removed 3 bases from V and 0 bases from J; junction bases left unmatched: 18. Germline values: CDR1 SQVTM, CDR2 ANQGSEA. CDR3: CSVDASEGRGRGANYGYTF. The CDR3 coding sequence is TGCAGCGTTGACGCATCCGAAGGCAGGGGGCGCGGGGCTAACTATGGCTACACCTTC.

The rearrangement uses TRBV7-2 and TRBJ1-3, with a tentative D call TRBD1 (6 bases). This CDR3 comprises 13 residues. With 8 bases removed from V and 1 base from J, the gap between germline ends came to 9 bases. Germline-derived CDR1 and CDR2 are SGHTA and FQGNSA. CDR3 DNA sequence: TGTGCCAGCGGGGGCGCGTCTGGAAACACCATATATTTT. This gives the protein CASGGASGNTIYF.

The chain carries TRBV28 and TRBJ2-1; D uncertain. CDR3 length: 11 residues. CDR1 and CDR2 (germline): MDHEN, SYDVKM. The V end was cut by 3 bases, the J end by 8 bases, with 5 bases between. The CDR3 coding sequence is TGTGCCAGCAGTTTTGACTATGAGCAGTTCTTC. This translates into CASSFDYEQFF.

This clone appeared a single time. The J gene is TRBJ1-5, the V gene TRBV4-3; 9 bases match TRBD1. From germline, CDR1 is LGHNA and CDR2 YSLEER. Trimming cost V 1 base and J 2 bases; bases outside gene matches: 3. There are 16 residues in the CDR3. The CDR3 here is CASSQAWTGGNQPQHF. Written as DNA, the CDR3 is TGCGCCAGCAGCCAAGCGTGGACAGGGGGCAATCAGCCCCAGCATTTT.

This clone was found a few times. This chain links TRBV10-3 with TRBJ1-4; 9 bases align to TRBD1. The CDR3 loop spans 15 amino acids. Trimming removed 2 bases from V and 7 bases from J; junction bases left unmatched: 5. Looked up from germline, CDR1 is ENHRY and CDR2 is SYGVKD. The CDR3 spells CAISETGTGPEKLFF. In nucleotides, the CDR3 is TGTGCCATCAGTGAGACCGGGACAGGGCCTGAAAAACTGTTTTTT.

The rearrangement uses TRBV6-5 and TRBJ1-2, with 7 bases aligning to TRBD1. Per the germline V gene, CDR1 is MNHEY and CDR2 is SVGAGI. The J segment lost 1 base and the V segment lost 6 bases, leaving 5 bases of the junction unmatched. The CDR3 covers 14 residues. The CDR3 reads CASSRRDSNYGYTF. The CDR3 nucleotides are TGTGCCAGCAGCCGTCGGGACAGTAACTATGGCTACACCTTC.

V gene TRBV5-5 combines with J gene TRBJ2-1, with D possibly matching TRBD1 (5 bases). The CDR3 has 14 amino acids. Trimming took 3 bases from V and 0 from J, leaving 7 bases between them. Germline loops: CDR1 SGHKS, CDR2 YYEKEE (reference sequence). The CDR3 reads CASSYRSSYNEQFF. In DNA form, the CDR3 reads TGTGCCAGCAGCTACAGGAGCTCCTACAATGAGCAGTTCTTC.

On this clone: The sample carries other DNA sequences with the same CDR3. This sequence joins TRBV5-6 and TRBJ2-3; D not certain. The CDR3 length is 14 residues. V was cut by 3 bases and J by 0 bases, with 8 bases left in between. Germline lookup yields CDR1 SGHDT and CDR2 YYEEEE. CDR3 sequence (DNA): TGTGCCAGCAGCTCTGGCGGTAGCACAGATACGCAGTATTTT. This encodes CASSSGGSTDTQYF.

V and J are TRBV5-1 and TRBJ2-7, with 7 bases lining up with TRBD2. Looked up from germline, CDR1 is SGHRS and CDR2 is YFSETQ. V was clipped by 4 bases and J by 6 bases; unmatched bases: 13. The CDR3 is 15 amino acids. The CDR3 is CASSGDYPYSGEQYF. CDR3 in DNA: TGCGCCAGCAGCGGGGACTATCCCTACTCCGGCGAGCAGTACTTC.

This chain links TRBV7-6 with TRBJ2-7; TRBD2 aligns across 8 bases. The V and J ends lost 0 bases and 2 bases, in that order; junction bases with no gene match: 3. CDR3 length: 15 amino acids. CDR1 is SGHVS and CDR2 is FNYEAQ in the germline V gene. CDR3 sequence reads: CASSLASGDAYEQYF. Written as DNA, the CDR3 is TGTGCCAGCAGCTTAGCTAGCGGGGACGCCTACGAGCAGTACTTC.

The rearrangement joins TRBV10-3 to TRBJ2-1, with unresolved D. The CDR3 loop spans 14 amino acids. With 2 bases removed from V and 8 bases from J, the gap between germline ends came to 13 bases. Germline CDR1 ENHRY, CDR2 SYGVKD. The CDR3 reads CAISETTVVYEQFF. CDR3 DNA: TGTGCCATCAGTGAGACCACAGTGGTGTATGAGCAGTTCTTC.

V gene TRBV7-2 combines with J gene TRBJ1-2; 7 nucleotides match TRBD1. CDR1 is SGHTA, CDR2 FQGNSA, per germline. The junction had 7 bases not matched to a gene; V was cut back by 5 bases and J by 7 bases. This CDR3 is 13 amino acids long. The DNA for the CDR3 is TGTGCCAGCAGCACGGGACAGCCTTTTGGCTACACCTTC. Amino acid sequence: CASSTGQPFGYTF.